The 30 T cell receptor beta chains given below trace back to one sample, sequenced in a study of cytomegalovirus exposure and HLA in healthy donors (dated by TCRdb to 2017 to 2019). Libraries were made using the immunoSEQ multiplex PCR assay. A mixture of 60 forward primers for TCR Vbeta segments and 13 reverse primers for TCR Jbeta segments was used in the multiplex PCR. TCRdb took this table from immuneACCESS and kept in-frame rearrangements with V and J called. Such tables lack part of the clones; where checked against another copy, unresolved V genes explain under half of the gap, and the rest is unexplained. The sample includes 150,000 to 200,000 clones, with over 60% observed a single time. More than 13% of the sample rests with the top ten. The sequenced sample was PBMCs. Every receptor here comes from a man aged 45-60 years in good health and CMV-seropositive.

The table lists this clone with a few counts. The gene calls are TRBV19 and TRBJ1-1, with D possibly TRBD1 on 5 matching bases. The V and J ends lost 4 bases and 6 bases respectively, with 18 bases between them. CDR1 is LNHDA and CDR2 is SQIVND in the germline V gene (reference sequence). This CDR3 comprises 15 residues. The CDR3 nucleotides are TGTGCCAGTAGTAAGGCCGGGGCGGGAGGTTCTGAAGCTTTCTTT. It specifies CASSKAGAGGSEAFF.

This chain connects TRBV5-1 to TRBJ2-7; 9 bases align to TRBD1. The CDR3 totals 14 residues. CDR1 and CDR2 from the germline V gene are SGHRS and YFSETQ. Trimming at V came to 4 bases and at J to 4 bases, leaving 6 bases not matched to a gene. The CDR3 bases are TGCGCCAGCAGCCCCGGGACAGGGTCGTACGAGCAGTACTTC. It codes for CASSPGTGSYEQYF.

This chain uses TRBV6-5 with TRBJ1-1; 9 positions match TRBD1. Losses at the gene ends were 0 bases for V and 1 base for J; bases not matched to a gene: 3. CDR1 is MNHEY and CDR2 is SVGAGI in the germline V gene. The CDR3 is 16 amino acids. The CDR3 DNA sequence: TGTGCCAGCAGTTACTCCCGGACAGGGGCGAACACTGAAGCTTTCTTT. Amino acids: CASSYSRTGANTEAFF.

The chain has TRBV18 and TRBJ2-7; possibly TRBD2 for D (5 bases). Germline CDR1 reads KGHSH; CDR2 reads LQKENI. The CDR3 runs 13 residues. Trimming removed 5 bases at V and 3 bases at J, with 11 bases between. The DNA for the CDR3 is TGTGCCAGCTCATTCGGGGTTTACTACGAGCAGTACTTC. Protein: CASSFGVYYEQYF.

The J gene is TRBJ2-3, the V gene TRBV2, with TRBD2 matching 14 bases. V was clipped by 6 bases and J by 4 bases; unmatched bases: 3. Germline V gene data show CDR1 as SNHLY and CDR2 as FYNNEI. The length of the CDR3 is 15 residues. The CDR3 region is CASRKTSGGADTQYF. CDR3 DNA: TGTGCCAGCAGGAAGACTAGCGGGGGGGCAGATACGCAGTATTTT.

The V gene is TRBV5-4, the J gene TRBJ1-6; no firm D call. Germline V gene lookup returns CDR1 SGHNT and CDR2 YYREEE (reference sequence). V was shortened by 0 bases and J by 7 bases, with 8 bases between the two germline ends. There are 14 residues in the CDR3. Here the CDR3 reads CASSLDTQNSPLHF. CDR3 bases: TGTGCCAGCAGCTTGGACACCCAGAATTCACCCCTCCACTTT.

This clone was detected once. CDR3 amino acids: CASSGTGGEAFF. The DNA of the CDR3 is TGTGCCAGCAGTGGGACAGGGGGTGAAGCTTTCTTT. The rearrangement joins TRBV2 to TRBJ1-1; 10 nucleotides agree with TRBD1. The V segment lost 4 bases and the J segment 7 bases; nucleotides outside the gene matches: 0. The CDR3 consists of 12 residues. Germline loops: CDR1 SNHLY, CDR2 FYNNEI.

As DNA, the CDR3 is TGTGCCAGCAGTCCCCGAACAGCCTGGGACGAGCAGTACTTC. Its translation is CASSPRTAWDEQYF. The J gene is TRBJ2-7, the V gene TRBV27; D is undetermined. Trimming shortened V by 5 bases and J by 5 bases, and 16 bases separated the two germline ends. The CDR3 is 14 residues long. The germline V gene encodes CDR1 MNHEY and CDR2 SMNVEV (reference sequence).

Remarks on this clone: Other DNA sequences of this sample code for an identical CDR3. The chain has TRBV5-1 and TRBJ2-3, with D perhaps matching TRBD2 (5 bases). V was cut by 2 bases and J by 3 bases, with 13 bases left in between. Germline V gene sequence: CDR1 SGHRS, CDR2 YFSETQ. This CDR3 has 15 amino acids. In DNA, the CDR3 is TGCGCCAGCAGCTTAGGCATGAGGGTTACAGATACGCAGTATTTT. This codes for CASSLGMRVTDTQYF.

This clone was detected once. The rearrangement uses TRBV4-1 and TRBJ2-4, with 8 bases aligning to TRBD1. The CDR3 sequence is 15 residues long. After removal of 3 bases from V and 3 bases from J, the junction contained 4 bases not matched to a gene. Germline loops: CDR1 MGHRA, CDR2 YSYEKL. The CDR3 region is CASSQPQGVKNIQYF. The CDR3 DNA reads as TGCGCCAGCAGCCAGCCACAGGGGGTCAAAAACATTCAGTACTTC.

This chain joins TRBV9 and TRBJ2-3, with TRBD1 identical over 9 bases. The CDR3 runs 16 residues. The germline V gene encodes CDR1 SGDLS and CDR2 YYNGEE. V lost 0 bases, J lost 7 bases, and 9 bases stayed unmatched. This CDR3 reads CASSVGGQGLRNTQYF. The CDR3 DNA sequence: TGTGCCAGCAGCGTAGGCGGACAGGGGCTGAGAAATACGCAGTATTTT. Full variable domain (remainder filled in from reference TRBV9 and TRBJ2-3): DSGVTQTPKHLITATGQRVTLRCSPRSGDLSVYWYQQSLDQGLQFLIQYYNGEERAKGNILERFSAQQFPDLHSELNLSSLELGDSALYFCASSVGGQGLRNTQYFGPGTRLTVL.

This clone was seen just once. The chain couples TRBV30 to TRBJ2-2, with D hard to call. CDR3 length: 13 residues. CDR1 GTSNPN and CDR2 SVGIG come from the germline V gene (reference sequence). Trimming left V 0 bases short and J 4 bases short, with 6 bases between. CDR3 residues: CAWSVLSTGELFF. The CDR3 DNA reads TGTGCCTGGAGTGTACTTAGCACCGGGGAGCTGTTTTTT.

The V gene is TRBV5-1, the J gene TRBJ2-1; 15 positions agree with TRBD2. CDR1 is SGHRS and CDR2 is YFSETQ in the germline V gene. This CDR3 has 18 amino acids. Losses at the gene ends were 3 bases for V and 4 bases for J; bases not matched to a gene: 8. Here the CDR3 reads CASSYGTSGGFRYNEQFF. The CDR3 region has the DNA TGCGCCAGCAGCTACGGGACTAGCGGGGGGTTCCGGTACAATGAGCAGTTCTTC.

The chain's CDR3 is CASSAPGTGSNEQFF. In DNA form, the CDR3 reads TGCGCCAGCAGCGCCCCCGGGACAGGGTCCAATGAGCAGTTCTTC. The chain carries TRBV5-1 and TRBJ2-1, with 9 bases matching TRBD1. Trimming took 4 bases from V and 6 from J; bases not matched to a gene: 8. The germline V gene encodes CDR1 SGHRS and CDR2 YFSETQ. There are 15 residues in the CDR3.

The genes are TRBV19 and TRBJ1-2, with D maybe TRBD1 (5 bases). The CDR3 loop spans 15 amino acids. Per the germline V gene, CDR1 is LNHDA and CDR2 is SQIVND (reference sequence). Trimming pared 3 bases from V and 2 bases from J, leaving 13 bases between. CDR3 in amino acids: CASSIRGHTNYGYTF. For the CDR3, the DNA is TGTGCCAGTAGTATCCGCGGACACACCAACTATGGCTACACCTTC.

The sample holds a few counts of this clone. The chain links TRBV27 to TRBJ2-7; TRBD1 matches at 8 bases. CDR3 length: 13 amino acids. J was trimmed by 3 bases and V by 9 bases; bases with no gene match: 7. CDR1 and CDR2 (germline): MNHEY, SMNVEV (reference sequence). CDR3 DNA: TGTGCCAGACGACAGGGGAAGGACTACGAGCAGTACTTC. It is translated as CARRQGKDYEQYF.

CDR3 region: CASSSFGATNEKLFF. DNA for the CDR3: TGTGCCAGCAGCTCATTCGGGGCAACTAATGAAAAACTGTTTTTT. This sequence joins TRBV11-2 and TRBJ1-4, with D uncertain. Germline lookup yields CDR1 SGHAT and CDR2 FQNNGV. The CDR3 loop spans 15 amino acids. Deletions cut 4 bases from V and 0 bases from J, with 9 bases between.

CDR3 protein: CASSRPGTGDPEAFF. CDR3 coding DNA: TGTGCCAGCAGTAGGCCCGGGACAGGGGATCCCGAAGCTTTCTTT. V and J are TRBV2 and TRBJ1-1; TRBD1 aligns across 10 bases. Trimming cost V 5 bases and J 8 bases; bases outside gene matches: 11. This CDR3 contains 15 residues. From germline, CDR1 is SNHLY and CDR2 FYNNEI. Looking up the rest from reference TRBV2 and TRBJ1-1 gives the full variable domain: EPEVTQTPSHQVTQMGQEVILRCVPISNHLYFYWYRQILGQKVEFLVSFYNNEISEKSEIFDDQFSVERPDGSNFTLKIRSTKLEDSAMYFCASSRPGTGDPEAFFGQGTRLTVV.

This clone came up a few times. The rearrangement uses TRBV29-1 and TRBJ1-1; perhaps TRBD1 as D (5 bases). V was trimmed by 7 bases and J by 7 bases, leaving 19 bases between them. CDR1 and CDR2 from the germline V gene are SQVTM and ANQGSEA. This CDR3 region has 13 residues. For the CDR3, the DNA is TGCAGCGCTTCGGGGGTACGGCAAGGTGAAGCTTTCTTT. This translates into CSASGVRQGEAFF.

This clone has a single count. The chain employs TRBV19 and TRBJ2-1, with D perhaps matching TRBD2 (5 bases). V lost 5 bases and J 9 bases, leaving 14 bases between the germline ends. This CDR3 is built from 13 residues. Germline CDR1 is LNHDA and CDR2 is SQIVND (reference sequence). The CDR3 DNA sequence: TGTGCCAGTAGTGGTTCACTAGGGTCTGAGCAGTTCTTC. It codes for CASSGSLGSEQFF.

This rearrangement joins TRBV5-6 to TRBJ1-1; D ambiguous. The germline V gene has CDR1 SGHDT and CDR2 YYEEEE. The length of the CDR3 is 14 residues. V lost 0 bases and J lost 0, with 6 bases in between. The CDR3 spells CASSLGLMNTEAFF. The CDR3 DNA follows: TGTGCCAGCAGCTTGGGTCTAATGAACACTGAAGCTTTCTTT.

The chain employs TRBV19 and TRBJ1-2; 7 bases map to TRBD1. V trimming: 5 bases; J trimming: 4 bases; junction bases outside the gene matches: 13. The CDR3 is 16 amino acids. Per germline, CDR1 LNHDA and CDR2 SQIVND (reference sequence). In DNA, the CDR3 is TGTGCCAGTAGTCCAAAGACAGGGAAGATCCGCTATGGCTACACCTTC. Protein product: CASSPKTGKIRYGYTF.

The chain recombines TRBV6-1 with TRBJ2-7; TRBD2 agrees at 12 bases. This CDR3 comprises 14 residues. Germline CDR1 MNHNS, CDR2 SASEGT. J lost 7 bases, V lost 7 bases, and 8 bases had no gene match. This chain's CDR3 is CASNLAGGFGEQYV. Written as DNA, the CDR3 is TGTGCCAGCAATCTAGCGGGGGGGTTTGGTGAGCAGTACGTC.

The rearrangement links TRBV2 to TRBJ2-7; D ambiguous. Germline V gene data show CDR1 as SNHLY and CDR2 as FYNNEI. The CDR3 is 12 residues long. V gave up 5 bases and J gave up 0 bases, with 5 bases separating them. In DNA, the CDR3 is TGTGCCAGCAGTTACAGCTCCTACGAGCAGTACGTC. It yields the protein CASSYSSYEQYV.

The J gene is TRBJ2-1, the V gene TRBV4-3; the match to TRBD2 covers 9 bases. The length of the CDR3 is 16 residues. Losses at the gene ends were 0 bases for V and 8 bases for J; bases not matched to a gene: 8. Germline assignment: CDR1 LGHNA and CDR2 YSLEER. The CDR3 region is CASSQDMGGGAYEQFF. CDR3 DNA: TGCGCCAGCAGCCAAGATATGGGCGGGGGGGCGTATGAGCAGTTCTTC.

The J gene is TRBJ1-5, the V gene TRBV30; unclear D gene. CDR1 GTSNPN and CDR2 SVGIG come from the germline V gene (reference sequence). The V gene lost 2 bases and the J gene lost 4 bases, with 18 bases spanning the gap. The CDR3 spans 16 residues. The CDR3 here is CAWSLPGRGPNQPQHF. Here the CDR3 DNA reads TGTGCCTGGAGTCTCCCCGGACGAGGGCCTAATCAGCCCCAGCATTTT. Full variable domain (remainder filled in from reference TRBV30 and TRBJ1-5): SQTIHQWPATLVQPVGSPLSLECTVEGTSNPNLYWYRQAAGRGLQLLFYSVGIGQISSEVPQNLSASRPQDRQFILSSKKLLLSDSGFYLCAWSLPGRGPNQPQHFGDGTRLSIL.

The rearrangement joins TRBV7-6 to TRBJ2-7; perhaps TRBD2 as D (6 bases). The CDR3 extends over 16 amino acids. Trimming took 2 bases from V and 0 from J, leaving 14 bases between them. Germline CDR1 reads SGHVS; CDR2 reads FNYEAQ. CDR3 residues: CASSLSAGQFSYEQYF. CDR3 nucleotide sequence: TGTGCCAGCAGCTTATCGGCGGGGCAGTTCTCCTACGAGCAGTACTTC. Filled out from reference TRBV7-6 and TRBJ2-7, the complete variable domain reads GAGVSQSPRYKVTKRGQDVALRCDPISGHVSLYWYRQALGQGPEFLTYFNYEAQQDKSGLPNDRFSAERPEGSISTLTIQRTEQRDSAMYRCASSLSAGQFSYEQYFGPGTRLTVT.

Points on this clone: The same CDR3 also results from other DNA sequences found in this sample. The chain links TRBV5-1 to TRBJ2-3; no clear D gene. This CDR3 has 14 amino acids. CDR1 and CDR2 (germline): SGHRS, YFSETQ. The V gene lost 0 bases and the J gene lost 0 bases, with 5 bases spanning the gap. CDR3 bases: TGCGCCAGCAGCTTGGGCAGGAGCACAGATACGCAGTATTTT. Protein product: CASSLGRSTDTQYF. The full variable domain, with the rest looked up from reference TRBV5-1 and TRBJ2-3, is KAGVTQTPRYLIKTRGQQVTLSCSPISGHRSVSWYQQTPGQGLQFLFEYFSETQRNKGNFPGRFSGRQFSNSRSEMNVSTLELGDSALYLCASSLGRSTDTQYFGPGTRLTVL.

The CDR3 sequence: CASSPQGLANEKLFF. The CDR3 DNA reads as TGTGCCAGCAGTCCCCAGGGGCTCGCTAATGAAAAACTGTTTTTT. V is TRBV27 and J is TRBJ1-4, with D possibly matching TRBD1 (6 bases). The CDR3 runs to 15 residues. Trimming took off 5 bases at V and 3 bases at J, with 13 bases between the two ends. The germline V gene has CDR1 MNHEY and CDR2 SMNVEV (reference sequence).

The CDR3 sequence: CASSRTRTSVVPQYF. Here the CDR3 DNA reads TGTGCCAGCAGCCGGACCCGGACTAGCGTGGTTCCGCAGTATTTT. The chain employs TRBV6-5 and TRBJ2-3; 9 positions match TRBD2. Germline V CDR1 and CDR2: MNHEY, SVGAGI. The CDR3 has 15 amino acids. The V segment lost 6 bases and the J segment 10 bases; nucleotides outside the gene matches: 14.